This T cell receptor beta chain was documented in a study of CD4 T cells in relation to SARS-CoV-2 and coronaviruses. Overall study: After nine to eleven days of antigen culture, PBMC TCR beta CDR3s were sequenced. No peptide or an HIV-1 Nef peptide pool served as negative control.

Notes on the study in general: Roughly 65% of donors had memory CD4+ clonotypes crossrecognizing SARS-CoV-2 and common cold coronavirus spike.

As regards this clone: The antigen is not known.

The unexposed donors gave CD4+ T cells in about 2011-2018, prior to COVID-19. Isolation of CD4+ T cells took place after less than twelve days in culture. As cell numbers allowed, unexposed-donor CD4+ T cells faced SARS-CoV-2 S/N and four cold-coronavirus spikes. Profiled with immunoSEQ multiplex PCR; TCRdb holds only in-frame clones, not every one. The table shows tens of thousands of clones, with roughly 70% occurring only once. In germline, CDR1 is SGDLS, CDR2 YYNGEE. V lost 3 bases to trimming and J lost 2 bases, with 10 bases between them. The CDR3 spans 14 residues. This chain links TRBV9 with TRBJ2-3; maybe TRBD2 (5 bases). Sequenced input: CD4+ T cells from PBMCs, cultured in vitro. This receptor was taken from a human donor in good health. Here the CDR3 DNA reads TGTGCCAGCAGCGCAGGACTCTTCACAGATACGCAGTATTTT. It yields the protein CASSAGLFTDTQYF.